This entry features one TCR beta chain sequence. This CDR3 is built from 21 residues. The entry originates in a study of technical replicates of blood from a few donors. This table comes from immunoSEQ multiplex PCR, and its TCRdb copy is limited to in-frame clones, with some not included. Here the sample spans tens of thousands of clones, approximately 86% being singletons. The receptor's source is a human donor in good health. Some clones in this sample may be carry-over from other donors' samples. Sequenced sample: PBMCs. The gene calls are TRBV21-1 and TRBJ2-2; TRBD2 reflects the table's D call only, with no check against the DNA. TRBV21-1 is an annotated pseudogene. CDR3 protein: CASSFGGSSGSREGNAGELFF. CDR3 bases: TGTGCCAGCAGCTTTGGGGGGTCTAGCGGGAGTCGGGAGGGTAACGCCGGGGAGCTGTTTTTT.